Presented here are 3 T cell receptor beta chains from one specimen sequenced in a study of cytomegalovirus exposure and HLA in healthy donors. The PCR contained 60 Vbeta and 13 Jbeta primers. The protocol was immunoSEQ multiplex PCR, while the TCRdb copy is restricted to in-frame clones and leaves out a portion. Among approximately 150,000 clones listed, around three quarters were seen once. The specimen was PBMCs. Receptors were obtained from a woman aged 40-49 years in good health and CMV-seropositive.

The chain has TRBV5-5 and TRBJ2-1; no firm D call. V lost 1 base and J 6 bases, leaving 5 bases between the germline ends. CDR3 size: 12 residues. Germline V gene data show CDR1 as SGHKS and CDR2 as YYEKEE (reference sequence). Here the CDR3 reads CASSLPLNEQFF. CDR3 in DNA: TGTGCCAGCAGCTTGCCTCTCAATGAGCAGTTCTTC.

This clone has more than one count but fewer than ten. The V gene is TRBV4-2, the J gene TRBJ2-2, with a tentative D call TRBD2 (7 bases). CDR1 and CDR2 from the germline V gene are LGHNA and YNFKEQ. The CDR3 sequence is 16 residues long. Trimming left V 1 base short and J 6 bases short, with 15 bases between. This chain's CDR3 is CASSQVRGGGAGELFF. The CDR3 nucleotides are TGTGCCAGCAGCCAAGTTCGGGGAGGGGGGGCCGGGGAGCTGTTTTTT.

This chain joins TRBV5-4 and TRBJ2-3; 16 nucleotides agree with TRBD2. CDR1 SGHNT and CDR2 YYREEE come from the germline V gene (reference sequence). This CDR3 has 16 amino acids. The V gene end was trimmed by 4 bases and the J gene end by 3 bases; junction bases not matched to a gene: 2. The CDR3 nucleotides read TGTGCCAGCAGCACGGGACTAGCGGGAGGGACAGATACGCAGTATTTT. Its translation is CASSTGLAGGTDTQYF.